This T cell receptor beta chain appears in the sequencing data of a study of blood T cell repertoires in COVID-19. As for the study in general: Sites across the United States, Italy and Spain contributed samples from acute and convalescent COVID-19.

Trimming took off 6 bases at V and 2 bases at J, with 10 bases between the two ends. Looked up from germline, CDR1 is WNHNN and CDR2 is SYGVQD (reference sequence). CDR3 size: 13 residues. Clones were sequenced by immunoSEQ multiplex PCR, and TCRdb holds only the in-frame ones, with some missing. Of some 71,000 clones detected, about four fifths appear once; the ten largest clones hold roughly 0.83%. This receptor was obtained from a woman between 65 and 79 years old with acute or convalescent COVID-19. J is TRBJ2-5 and V is TRBV10-1; weak D call: TRBD1 (6 bases). Sequencing was carried out using peripheral blood. The CDR3 is CASSATGQETQYF. DNA for the CDR3: TGCGCCAGCAGCGCGACAGGACAAGAGACCCAGTACTTC.